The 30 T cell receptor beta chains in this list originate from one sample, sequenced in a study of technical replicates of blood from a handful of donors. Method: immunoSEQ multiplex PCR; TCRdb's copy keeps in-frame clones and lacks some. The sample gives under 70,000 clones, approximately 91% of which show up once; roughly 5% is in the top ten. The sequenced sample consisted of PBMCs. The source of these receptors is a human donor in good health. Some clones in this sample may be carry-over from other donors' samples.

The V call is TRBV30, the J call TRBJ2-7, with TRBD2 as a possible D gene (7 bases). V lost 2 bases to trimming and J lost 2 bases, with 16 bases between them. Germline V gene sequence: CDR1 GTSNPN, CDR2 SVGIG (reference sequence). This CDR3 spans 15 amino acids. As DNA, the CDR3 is TGTGCCTGGAGTAGGGGGGGCTCAGTTACCTACGAGCAGTACTTC. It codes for CAWSRGGSVTYEQYF.

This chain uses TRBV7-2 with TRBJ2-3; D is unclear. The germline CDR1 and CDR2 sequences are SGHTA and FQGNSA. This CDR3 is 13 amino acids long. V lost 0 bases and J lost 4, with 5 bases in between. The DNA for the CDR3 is TGTGCCAGCAGCTTAGCTGACTCAGATACGCAGTATTTT. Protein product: CASSLADSDTQYF.

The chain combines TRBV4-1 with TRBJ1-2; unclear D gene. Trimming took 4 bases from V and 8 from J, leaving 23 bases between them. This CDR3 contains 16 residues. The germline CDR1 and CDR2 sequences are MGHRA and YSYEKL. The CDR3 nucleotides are TGCGCCAGCAGCCCCTCTTACTCGGGAAGAGGGCCCGGCTACACCTTC. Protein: CASSPSYSGRGPGYTF.

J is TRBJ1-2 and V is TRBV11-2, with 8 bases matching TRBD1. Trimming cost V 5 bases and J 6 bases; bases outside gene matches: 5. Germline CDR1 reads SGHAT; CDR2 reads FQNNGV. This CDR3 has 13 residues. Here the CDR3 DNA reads TGTGCCAGCAGCCCAGGGGGCTGGGATGGCTACACCTTC. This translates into CASSPGGWDGYTF. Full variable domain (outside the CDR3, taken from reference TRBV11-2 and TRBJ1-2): EAGVAQSPRYKIIEKRQSVAFWCNPISGHATLYWYQQILGQGPKLLIQFQNNGVVDDSQLPKDRFSAERLKGVDSTLKIQPAKLEDSAVYLCASSPGGWDGYTFGSGTRLTVV.

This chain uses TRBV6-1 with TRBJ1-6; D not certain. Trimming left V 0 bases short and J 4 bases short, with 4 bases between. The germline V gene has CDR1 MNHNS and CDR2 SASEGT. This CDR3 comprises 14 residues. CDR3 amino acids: CASSEASYNSPLHF. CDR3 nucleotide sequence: TGTGCCAGCAGTGAAGCTTCTTATAATTCACCCCTCCACTTT.

CDR3 DNA: TGCGCCAGCAGCTTGGTTGGCGGGGTTAACAATGAGCAGTTCTTC. Translated, it gives CASSLVGGVNNEQFF. The rearrangement uses TRBV5-1 and TRBJ2-1; possibly TRBD2 for D (6 bases). Germline assignment: CDR1 SGHRS and CDR2 YFSETQ. The CDR3 has 15 amino acids. The V end lost 0 bases, the J end lost 5 bases, and 12 bases lay between the germline ends.

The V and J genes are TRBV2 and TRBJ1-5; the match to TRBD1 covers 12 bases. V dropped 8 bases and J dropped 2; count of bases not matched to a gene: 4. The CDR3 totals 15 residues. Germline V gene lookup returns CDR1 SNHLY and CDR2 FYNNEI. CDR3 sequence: CASQGQGAGNQPQHF. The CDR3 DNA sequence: TGTGCCAGCCAGGGACAGGGGGCCGGCAATCAGCCCCAGCATTTT.

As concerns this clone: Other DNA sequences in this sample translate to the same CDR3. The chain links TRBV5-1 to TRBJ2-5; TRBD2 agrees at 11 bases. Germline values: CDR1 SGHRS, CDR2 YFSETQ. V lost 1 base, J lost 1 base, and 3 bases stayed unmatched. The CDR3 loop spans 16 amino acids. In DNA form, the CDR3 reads TGCGCCAGCAGCTTGTCCCTAGCGGGGGGCCAAGAGACCCAGTACTTC. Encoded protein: CASSLSLAGGQETQYF.

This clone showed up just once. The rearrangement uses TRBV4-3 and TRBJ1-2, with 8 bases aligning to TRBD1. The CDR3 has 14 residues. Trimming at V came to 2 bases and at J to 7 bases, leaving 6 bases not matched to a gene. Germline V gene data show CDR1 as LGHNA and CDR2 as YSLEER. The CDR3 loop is CASSQNRGMGGYTF. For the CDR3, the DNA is TGCGCCAGCAGCCAAAACAGGGGGATGGGTGGCTACACCTTC.

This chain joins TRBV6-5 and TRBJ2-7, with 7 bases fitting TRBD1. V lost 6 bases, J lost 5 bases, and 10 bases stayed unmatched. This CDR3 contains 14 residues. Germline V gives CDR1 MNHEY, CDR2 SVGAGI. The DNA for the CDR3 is TGTGCCAGCAGGAAGGGGGCGCCCGTGGACGAGCAGTACTTC. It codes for CASRKGAPVDEQYF.

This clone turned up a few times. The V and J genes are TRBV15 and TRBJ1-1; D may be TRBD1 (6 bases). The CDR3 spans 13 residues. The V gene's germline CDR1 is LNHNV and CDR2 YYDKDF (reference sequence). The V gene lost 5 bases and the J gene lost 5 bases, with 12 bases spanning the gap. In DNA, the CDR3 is TGTGCCACCAGCTCCCAGGGGCGAACTGAAGCTTTCTTT. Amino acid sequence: CATSSQGRTEAFF.

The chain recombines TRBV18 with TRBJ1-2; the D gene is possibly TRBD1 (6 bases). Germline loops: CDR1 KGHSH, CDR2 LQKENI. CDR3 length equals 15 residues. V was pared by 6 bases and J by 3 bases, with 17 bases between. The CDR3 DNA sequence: TGTGCCAGCTCCTCAGGGGACACCCTGGACTATGGCTACACCTTC. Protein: CASSSGDTLDYGYTF.

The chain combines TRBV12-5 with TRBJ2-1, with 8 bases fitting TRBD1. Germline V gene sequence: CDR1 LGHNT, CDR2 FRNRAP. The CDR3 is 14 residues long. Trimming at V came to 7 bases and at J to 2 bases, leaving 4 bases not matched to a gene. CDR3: CASATGGPYNEQFF. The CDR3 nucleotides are TGTGCTAGTGCCACAGGGGGTCCCTACAATGAGCAGTTCTTC.

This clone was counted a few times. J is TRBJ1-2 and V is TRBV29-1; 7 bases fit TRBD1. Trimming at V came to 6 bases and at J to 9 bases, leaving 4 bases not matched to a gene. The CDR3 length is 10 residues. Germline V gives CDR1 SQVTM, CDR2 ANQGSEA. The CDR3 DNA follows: TGCAGCGTCGGGACAGAAAGCTACACCTTC. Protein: CSVGTESYTF.

CDR3 loop: CASSYLSLAGGNEQFF. The DNA of the CDR3 is TGTGCCAGCAGTTACTTATCGCTAGCGGGGGGGAATGAGCAGTTCTTC. This sequence joins TRBV6-5 and TRBJ2-1; 12 bases align to TRBD2. J lost 7 bases, V lost 1 base, and 5 bases had no gene match. Germline values: CDR1 MNHEY, CDR2 SVGAGI. CDR3 length equals 16 residues.

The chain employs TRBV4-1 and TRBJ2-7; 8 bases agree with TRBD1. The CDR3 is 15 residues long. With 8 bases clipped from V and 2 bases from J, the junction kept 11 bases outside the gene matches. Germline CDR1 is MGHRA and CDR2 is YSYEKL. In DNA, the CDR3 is TGCGCCAGCCGTTACATTTTGACAGGGGCCTACGAGCAGTACTTC. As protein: CASRYILTGAYEQYF.

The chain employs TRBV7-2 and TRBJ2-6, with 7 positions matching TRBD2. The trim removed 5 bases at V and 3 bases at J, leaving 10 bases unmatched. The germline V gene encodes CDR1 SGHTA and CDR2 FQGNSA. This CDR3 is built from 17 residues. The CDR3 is CASSARGDSHGANVLTF. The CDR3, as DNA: TGTGCCAGCAGCGCCCGGGGGGATTCGCATGGGGCCAACGTCCTGACTTTC.

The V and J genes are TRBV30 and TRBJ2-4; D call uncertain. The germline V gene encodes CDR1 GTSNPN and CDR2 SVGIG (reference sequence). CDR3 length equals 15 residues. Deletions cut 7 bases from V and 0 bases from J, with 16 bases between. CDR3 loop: CASSTNTLAKNIQYF. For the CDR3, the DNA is TGTGCCTCTTCAACGAATACTTTAGCCAAAAACATTCAGTACTTC. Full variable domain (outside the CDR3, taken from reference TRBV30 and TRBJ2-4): SQTIHQWPATLVQPVGSPLSLECTVEGTSNPNLYWYRQAAGRGLQLLFYSVGIGQISSEVPQNLSASRPQDRQFILSSKKLLLSDSGFYLCASSTNTLAKNIQYFGAGTRLSVL.

CDR3 bases: TGCGCCAGCAGCCAAGACTGGCAATCCCCCCCCGGGGAGCTGTTTTTT. It codes for CASSQDWQSPPGELFF. This chain joins TRBV4-3 and TRBJ2-2; the D is unclear. CDR1 and CDR2 from the germline V gene are LGHNA and YSLEER. V gave up 0 bases and J gave up 6 bases, with 14 bases separating them. The CDR3 extends over 16 amino acids.

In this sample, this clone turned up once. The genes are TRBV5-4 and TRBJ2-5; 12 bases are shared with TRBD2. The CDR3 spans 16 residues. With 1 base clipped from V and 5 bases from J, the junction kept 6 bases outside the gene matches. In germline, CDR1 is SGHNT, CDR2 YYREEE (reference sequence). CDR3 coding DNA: TGTGCCAGCAGCTTGTCTAGCGGGAGGGCCGGGGAGACCCAGTACTTC. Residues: CASSLSSGRAGETQYF.

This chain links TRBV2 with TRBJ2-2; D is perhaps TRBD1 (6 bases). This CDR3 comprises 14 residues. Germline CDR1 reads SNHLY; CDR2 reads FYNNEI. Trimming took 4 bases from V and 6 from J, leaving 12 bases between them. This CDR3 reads CASSVWGQAGELFF. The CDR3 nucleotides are TGTGCCAGCAGTGTGTGGGGGCAAGCCGGGGAGCTGTTTTTT.

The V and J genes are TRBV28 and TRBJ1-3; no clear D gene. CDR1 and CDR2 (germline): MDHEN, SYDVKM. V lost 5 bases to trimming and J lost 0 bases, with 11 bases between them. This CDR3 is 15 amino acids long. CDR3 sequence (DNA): TGTGCCAGCAGTCAACGACGGAGCTCTGGAAACACCATATATTTT. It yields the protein CASSQRRSSGNTIYF.

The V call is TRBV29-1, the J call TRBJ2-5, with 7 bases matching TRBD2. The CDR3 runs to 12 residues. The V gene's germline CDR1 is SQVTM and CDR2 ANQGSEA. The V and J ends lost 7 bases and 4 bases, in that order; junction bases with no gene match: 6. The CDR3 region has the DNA TGCAGCGCCGGGGGGAGGGGAGAGACCCAGTACTTC. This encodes CSAGGRGETQYF.

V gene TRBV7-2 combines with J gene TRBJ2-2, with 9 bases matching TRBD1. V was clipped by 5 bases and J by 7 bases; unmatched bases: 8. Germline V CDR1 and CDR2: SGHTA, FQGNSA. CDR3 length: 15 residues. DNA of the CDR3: TGTGCCAGCAGCCCGGGACAGGGTATAGGCGGGGAGCTGTTTTTT. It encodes CASSPGQGIGGELFF. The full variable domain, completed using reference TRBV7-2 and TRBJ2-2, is GAGVSQSPSNKVTEKGKDVELRCDPISGHTALYWYRQSLGQGLEFLIYFQGNSAPDKSGLPSDRFSAERTGGSVSTLTIQRTQQEDSAVYLCASSPGQGIGGELFFGEGSRLTVL.

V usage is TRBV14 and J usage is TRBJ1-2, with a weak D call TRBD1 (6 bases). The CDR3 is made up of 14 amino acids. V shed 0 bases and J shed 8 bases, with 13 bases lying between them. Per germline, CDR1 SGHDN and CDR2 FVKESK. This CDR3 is CASSQELGQLGYTF. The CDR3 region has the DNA TGTGCCAGCAGCCAAGAATTGGGACAACTCGGCTACACCTTC.

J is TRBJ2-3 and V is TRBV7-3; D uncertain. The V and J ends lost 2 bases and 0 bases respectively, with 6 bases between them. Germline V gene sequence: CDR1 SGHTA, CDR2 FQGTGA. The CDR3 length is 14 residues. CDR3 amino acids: CASSLAASTDTQYF. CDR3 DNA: TGTGCCAGCAGCTTAGCGGCTAGCACAGATACGCAGTATTTT.

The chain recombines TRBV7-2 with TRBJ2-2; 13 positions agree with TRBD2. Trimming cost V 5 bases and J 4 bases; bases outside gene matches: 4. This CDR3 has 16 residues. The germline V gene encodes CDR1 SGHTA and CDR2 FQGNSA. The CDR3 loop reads CASSPRTSGSTGELFF. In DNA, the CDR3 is TGTGCCAGCAGCCCCCGGACTAGCGGGAGCACCGGGGAGCTGTTTTTT. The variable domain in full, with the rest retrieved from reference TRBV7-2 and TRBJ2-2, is GAGVSQSPSNKVTEKGKDVELRCDPISGHTALYWYRQSLGQGLEFLIYFQGNSAPDKSGLPSDRFSAERTGGSVSTLTIQRTQQEDSAVYLCASSPRTSGSTGELFFGEGSRLTVL.

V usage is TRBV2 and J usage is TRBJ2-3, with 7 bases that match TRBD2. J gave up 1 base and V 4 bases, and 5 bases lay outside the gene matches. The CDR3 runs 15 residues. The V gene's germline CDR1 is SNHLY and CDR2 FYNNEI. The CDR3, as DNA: TGTGCCAGCAGTGCGAGCGGGGTTGGCACAGATACGCAGTATTTT. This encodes CASSASGVGTDTQYF.

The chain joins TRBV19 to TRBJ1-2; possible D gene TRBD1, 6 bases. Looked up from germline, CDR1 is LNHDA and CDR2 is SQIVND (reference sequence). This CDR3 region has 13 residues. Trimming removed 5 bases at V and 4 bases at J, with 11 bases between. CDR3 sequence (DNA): TGTGCCAGTAGTGTACAGGGCGGCTATGGCTACACCTTC. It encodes CASSVQGGYGYTF. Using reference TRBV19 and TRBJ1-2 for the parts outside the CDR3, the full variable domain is DGGITQSPKYLFRKEGQNVTLSCEQNLNHDAMYWYRQDPGQGLRLIYYSQIVNDFQKGDIAEGYSVSREKKESFPLTVTSAQKNPTAFYLCASSVQGGYGYTFGSGTRLTVV.

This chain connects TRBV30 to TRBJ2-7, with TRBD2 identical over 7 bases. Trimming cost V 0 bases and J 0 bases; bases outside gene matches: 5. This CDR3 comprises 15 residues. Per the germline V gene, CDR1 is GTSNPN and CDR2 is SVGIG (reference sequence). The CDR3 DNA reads TGTGCCTGGAGTGTATCAGCGGGAAACTCCTACGAGCAGTACTTC. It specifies CAWSVSAGNSYEQYF.